There are a few counts of the clone carrying this T cell receptor beta chain. Its specificity is not known. This sample is drawn from a study of immune heterogeneity within non-small cell lung tumors. About the research overall: Of all tumors, 4 turned out to be squamous cell carcinomas, 10 were non-squamous carcinomas and 1 was not otherwise specified. Study outcomes and limitations: Identical dominant CDR3 beta clonotypes spanned tumor sites within a patient, beside site-unique high-frequency clones. Individual patients largely had distinct high-frequency T-cell receptor beta clonotypes from one another. A moderate but significant correlation was found, linking local T-cell clonality with local tumor mutational burden (R 0.3 to 0.35).

It was with 32 V and 13 J primers that multiplex PCR amplified TCR beta CDR3. TCRdb processed the multiplex PCR reads anew with MiXCR; each CDR3 protein has one entry. The sample comprises about 2,100 distinct CDR3 sequences, about 30% of which are singletons, and around 17% rests with the top ten. CDR3 size: 13 residues. CDR1 and CDR2 (germline): MNHEY, SVGEGT. Trimming took 2 bases from V and 2 from J, leaving 6 bases between them. The template consisted of bulk tumor genomic DNA, with 600 ng used per sample. Biopsies that were spaced far apart were taken, several per primary tumor, during surgery. Curative surgery was performed on patients who had untreated, newly diagnosed non-small cell lung cancer.

The source material was lung tumor tissue. This clonotype was obtained from a man between 60 and 70 years old with non-small cell lung cancer. V and J are TRBV6-2 or TRBV6-3 and TRBJ1-1; weak D call: TRBD1 (5 bases). The CDR3 sequence is CASSYRDNTEAFF. CDR3 nucleotides: TGTGCCAGCAGTTACCGGGACAACACTGAAGCTTTCTTT.